This TCR beta chain was sequenced in a study of cytomegalovirus exposure and HLA in healthy donors. Findings and limits, study-wide: Reported results showed that the classifier diagnosed cytomegalovirus status with high specificity and sensitivity. Later on, an analysis tied approximately 17,000 TCR beta sequences to HLA alleles at 0.05 false discovery rate. The study labeled roughly 160 TCR beta chains cytomegalovirus-associated. One variant, a missense change in DCLRE1C, was linked in a later analysis to TCR beta V- and J-gene trimming.

Amplification used 60 Vbeta primers and 13 Jbeta primers. Only in-frame clones appear in the TCRdb table, and some are missing; sequencing was by immunoSEQ multiplex PCR. The sample shows 85,000 to 130,000 clones, around 80% of them seen only once. With respect to this clone: Its antigen is not known.

V was shortened by 0 bases and J by 3 bases, with 5 bases between the two germline ends. Germline V CDR1 and CDR2: SGHAT, FQNNGV. This CDR3 has 13 amino acids. The rearrangement links TRBV11-2 to TRBJ1-2, with D unresolved. The TCR comes from a woman younger than 35 in good health and CMV-seronegative. Sequencing was performed on PBMCs. The CDR3 nucleotides read TGTGCCAGCAGCTTAGAACGGGACTATGGCTACACCTTC. Its translation is CASSLERDYGYTF. The entire variable domain, with the rest obtained from reference TRBV11-2 and TRBJ1-2, is as follows: EAGVAQSPRYKIIEKRQSVAFWCNPISGHATLYWYQQILGQGPKLLIQFQNNGVVDDSQLPKDRFSAERLKGVDSTLKIQPAKLEDSAVYLCASSLERDYGYTFGSGTRLTVV.